This record covers a single T cell receptor (beta chain). This record comes from a study of blood T cell repertoires in COVID-19. About the research overall: Acute-phase and convalescent COVID-19 samples originated in the United States, Italy and Spain.

Original analysis: Reference gene primer amplification in the assay estimated nucleated cell counts. Assay used: immunoSEQ multiplex PCR; TCRdb lists only in-frame clones, some missing. V and J calls and clone size come straight from that table; D and trimming were deduced from the DNA. The profile shows 200,000 to 250,000 clones, over 80% of them singletons. The CDR3 has 15 residues. CDR1 MDHEN and CDR2 SYDVKM come from the germline V gene. Losses at the gene ends were 5 bases for V and 5 bases for J; bases not matched to a gene: 4. Participants, about 18 to 100 years old, spanned around 25 US areas.

The sequence was obtained from a woman younger than 30 who had recovered from COVID-19. The V call is TRBV28, the J call TRBJ2-2; 11 bases align to TRBD2. Sequenced input: PBMCs or T cells enriched from blood (not recorded which). CDR3 nucleotide sequence: TGTGCCAGCAGTAGACTAGCGGGAAAAACCGGGGAGCTGTTTTTT. Protein sequence: CASSRLAGKTGELFF.